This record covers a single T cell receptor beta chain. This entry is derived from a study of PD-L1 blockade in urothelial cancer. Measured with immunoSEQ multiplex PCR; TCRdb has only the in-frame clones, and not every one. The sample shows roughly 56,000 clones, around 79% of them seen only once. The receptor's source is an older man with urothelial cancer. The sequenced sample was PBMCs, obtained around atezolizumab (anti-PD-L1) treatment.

The CDR3 DNA reads as TGTGCCTGGAACTTAGGGGAAGAGACCCAGTACTTC. Translating it yields CAWNLGEETQYF. The genes are TRBV30 and TRBJ2-5; D is possibly TRBD1 (5 bases). There are 12 residues in the CDR3. With 4 bases removed from V and 3 bases from J, the gap between germline ends came to 9 bases. Per the germline V gene, CDR1 is GTSNPN and CDR2 is SVGIG (reference sequence).